The 25 T cell receptor beta chains given below trace back to one sample, sequenced in a study of blood T cell repertoires in COVID-19. Method: immunoSEQ multiplex PCR; TCRdb's copy keeps in-frame clones and lacks some. Of about 76,000 clones listed, roughly 89% were seen once; the top ten hold under 9.5%. The sequencing sample was made of peripheral blood. The receptors were sampled from a man aged 30-40 years with acute or convalescent COVID-19.

This chain joins TRBV3-1 (or the pseudogene TRBV3-2) and TRBJ1-5, with no clear D. Germline CDR1 reads LGHDT; CDR2 reads YNNKEL (reference sequence). The length of the CDR3 is 14 residues. V dropped 7 bases and J dropped 6 bases, with 16 bases sitting between them. The CDR3 DNA reads TGTGCCAGCACGGACCGCGGAGGGAGTCAGCCCCAGCATTTT. Amino acid sequence: CASTDRGGSQPQHF.

The rearrangement links TRBV19 to TRBJ2-1; D is uncertain. V shed 3 bases and J shed 6 bases, with 3 bases lying between them. Germline V CDR1 and CDR2: LNHDA, SQIVND (reference sequence). The CDR3 has 11 residues. The CDR3 sequence: CASSIVNEQFF. CDR3 coding DNA: TGTGCCAGTAGTATCGTCAATGAGCAGTTCTTC. The full variable domain, completed using reference TRBV19 and TRBJ2-1, is DGGITQSPKYLFRKEGQNVTLSCEQNLNHDAMYWYRQDPGQGLRLIYYSQIVNDFQKGDIAEGYSVSREKKESFPLTVTSAQKNPTAFYLCASSIVNEQFFGPGTRLTVL.

The CDR3 DNA reads as TGTGCCAGCTCACCCTCGCGGCAGACTAGCACAGATACGCAGTATTTT. This encodes CASSPSRQTSTDTQYF. The chain recombines TRBV18 with TRBJ2-3; D is uncertain. V lost 3 bases to trimming and J lost 0 bases, with 13 bases between them. Germline CDR1 KGHSH, CDR2 LQKENI. The CDR3 extends over 16 amino acids.

V usage is TRBV25-1 and J usage is TRBJ2-7; 8 bases are a match to TRBD1. V trimming: 4 bases; J trimming: 0 bases; junction bases outside the gene matches: 5. In germline, CDR1 is MGHDK, CDR2 SYGVNS. CDR3 size: 15 residues. The CDR3 nucleotides are TGTGCCAGCAGTGCCCGGGACAGGCCCTCCTACGAGCAGTACTTC. Translating gives CASSARDRPSYEQYF.

The chain couples TRBV6-6 to TRBJ2-5; D gene uncertain. Germline-derived CDR1 and CDR2 are MNHNY and SVGAGI (reference sequence). V was clipped by 3 bases and J by 2 bases, with 7 bases between them. This CDR3 has 13 residues. The CDR3 region is CASSYEWQETQYF. The CDR3 region has the DNA TGTGCCAGCAGTTATGAGTGGCAAGAGACCCAGTACTTC.

This clone was detected once. The chain is built from TRBV19 and TRBJ1-5; 8 bases map to TRBD1. The CDR3 runs to 15 residues. Looked up from germline, CDR1 is LNHDA and CDR2 is SQIVND (reference sequence). V lost 4 bases to trimming and J lost 6 bases; unmatched junction nucleotides: 8. CDR3 coding DNA: TGTGCCAGTAGTACGCATGACAGGGGCTCTCAGCCCCAGCATTTT. Protein product: CASSTHDRGSQPQHF.

The rearrangement links TRBV28 to TRBJ2-7; D gene unclear. This CDR3 has 14 residues. Germline CDR1 is MDHEN and CDR2 is SYDVKM. V lost 3 bases and J lost 0, with 9 bases in between. The CDR3 nucleotides are TGTGCCAGCAGTTTGTCTGCTAGCTCCTACGAGCAGTACTTC. The encoded protein is CASSLSASSYEQYF.

The chain uses TRBV6-5 and TRBJ2-1, with D possibly matching TRBD1 (6 bases). The CDR3 sequence is 14 residues long. V lost 6 bases to trimming and J lost 8 bases, with 17 bases between them. Germline CDR1 MNHEY, CDR2 SVGAGI. The CDR3 region has the DNA TGTGCCAGCAGCCTCGGACGGGACATGGATGAGCAGTTCTTC. Its translation: CASSLGRDMDEQFF.

The chain has TRBV30 and TRBJ2-7, with a weak D call TRBD1 (5 bases). Germline lookup yields CDR1 GTSNPN and CDR2 SVGIG (reference sequence). This CDR3 has 13 amino acids. Trimming left V 2 bases short and J 4 bases short, with 12 bases between. CDR3 coding DNA: TGTGCCTGGAGTAAGGGGCTACGGTACGAGCAGTACTTC. The encoded protein is CAWSKGLRYEQYF.

V is TRBV18 and J is TRBJ2-5; 10 bases are a match to TRBD2. Germline loops: CDR1 KGHSH, CDR2 LQKENI. V lost 4 bases to trimming and J lost 2 bases; unmatched junction nucleotides: 10. This CDR3 comprises 17 residues. Written as DNA, the CDR3 is TGTGCCAGCTCACGCCAAAACGTAGCGGGAGGACAAGAGACCCAGTACTTC. It encodes CASSRQNVAGGQETQYF.

V gene TRBV6-5 combines with J gene TRBJ2-5; D might be TRBD2 (5 bases). The germline CDR1 and CDR2 sequences are MNHEY and SVGAGI. The CDR3 length is 12 residues. The V end was cut by 8 bases, the J end by 4 bases, with 11 bases between. CDR3 residues: CASGGRRETQYF. CDR3 DNA: TGTGCCAGCGGAGGTCGAAGAGAGACCCAGTACTTC.

The V and J genes are TRBV19 and TRBJ1-2, with a tentative D call TRBD1 (6 bases). CDR3 length: 14 residues. The germline gives CDR1 LNHDA, CDR2 SQIVND (reference sequence). V lost 5 bases and J 8 bases, leaving 18 bases between the germline ends. The CDR3 spells CASSRPDSPGGYTF. The DNA for the CDR3 is TGTGCCAGTAGTCGACCGGACAGTCCCGGCGGCTACACCTTC.

The chain employs TRBV11-2 and TRBJ2-1; perhaps TRBD2 as D (6 bases). The CDR3 length is 15 residues. The V gene lost 1 base and the J gene lost 3 bases, with 10 bases spanning the gap. From germline, CDR1 is SGHAT and CDR2 FQNNGV. The CDR3 reads CASSLVVGGYNEQFF. In DNA form, the CDR3 reads TGTGCCAGCAGCTTAGTAGTGGGAGGCTACAATGAGCAGTTCTTC.

The genes are TRBV5-4 and TRBJ1-2; weak D call: TRBD1 (5 bases). This CDR3 is built from 14 residues. Germline CDR1 and CDR2: SGHNT and YYREEE (reference sequence). Trimming took off 1 base at V and 1 base at J, with 8 bases between the two ends. Here the CDR3 reads CASSLQGRNYGYTF. CDR3 coding DNA: TGTGCCAGCAGCTTGCAGGGTCGTAACTATGGCTACACCTTC.

The CDR3 DNA reads TGTGCCAGCAGTCGTACCGGAGACTACAATGAGCAGTTCTTC. This sequence encodes CASSRTGDYNEQFF. The chain carries TRBV6-2 or TRBV6-3 and TRBJ2-1; D ambiguous. Looked up from germline, CDR1 is MNHEY and CDR2 is SVGEGT. The CDR3 spans 14 residues. The V gene lost 5 bases and the J gene lost 3 bases, with 11 bases spanning the gap.

J is TRBJ1-6 and V is TRBV4-1, with 8 bases lining up with TRBD1. The CDR3 runs to 15 residues. Germline lookup yields CDR1 MGHRA and CDR2 YSYEKL. V dropped 0 bases and J dropped 11; count of bases not matched to a gene: 6. CDR3 sequence reads: CASSQDDRGGAPLHF. The CDR3 coding sequence is TGCGCCAGCAGCCAAGACGACAGGGGAGGAGCACCCCTCCACTTT.

The CDR3 protein is CASSQEGGSPLHF. The CDR3 DNA reads as TGTGCCAGCAGCCAGGAGGGCGGATCACCCCTCCACTTT. This chain links TRBV3-1 (or the pseudogene TRBV3-2) with TRBJ1-6, with D hard to call. CDR1 is LGHDT, CDR2 YNNKEL, per germline (reference sequence). V was trimmed by 3 bases and J by 10 bases, leaving 10 bases between them. CDR3 length equals 13 residues.

This chain uses TRBV29-1 with TRBJ2-1, with D perhaps matching TRBD2 (6 bases). Germline lookup yields CDR1 SQVTM and CDR2 ANQGSEA. The CDR3 runs to 13 residues. The germline V and J ends were trimmed by 4 bases and 12 bases, with 19 bases remaining between them. The CDR3 loop reads CSVGRRNRAGQFF. The CDR3 DNA is TGCAGCGTTGGTAGGCGCAATAGAGCGGGGCAGTTCTTC.

The chain carries TRBV9 and TRBJ1-3, with D hard to call. The V gene's germline CDR1 is SGDLS and CDR2 YYNGEE. The CDR3 sequence is 14 residues long. The V end lost 3 bases, the J end lost 0 bases, and 7 bases lay between the germline ends. CDR3 DNA sequence: TGTGCCAGCAGCGGAACTAACTCTGGAAACACCATATATTTT. Translating it yields CASSGTNSGNTIYF.

This sequence joins TRBV5-1 and TRBJ2-1; unclear D gene. Trimming took 0 bases from V and 10 from J, leaving 8 bases between them. The germline CDR1 and CDR2 sequences are SGHRS and YFSETQ. The length of the CDR3 is 12 residues. The CDR3 sequence is CASSLVQSEQFF. The CDR3 DNA follows: TGCGCCAGCAGCTTGGTACAGTCGGAGCAGTTCTTC. Using reference TRBV5-1 and TRBJ2-1 for the parts outside the CDR3, the full variable domain is KAGVTQTPRYLIKTRGQQVTLSCSPISGHRSVSWYQQTPGQGLQFLFEYFSETQRNKGNFPGRFSGRQFSNSRSEMNVSTLELGDSALYLCASSLVQSEQFFGPGTRLTVL.

The rearrangement joins TRBV9 to TRBJ2-6; tentatively, D is TRBD1 (5 bases). The CDR3 is 15 residues long. Germline V gives CDR1 SGDLS, CDR2 YYNGEE. V was trimmed by 3 bases and J by 2 bases, leaving 9 bases between them. CDR3 DNA: TGTGCCAGCAGCGCAGGGTGGGCTGGGGCCAACGTCCTGACTTTC. As protein: CASSAGWAGANVLTF. Filled out from reference TRBV9 and TRBJ2-6, the complete variable domain reads DSGVTQTPKHLITATGQRVTLRCSPRSGDLSVYWYQQSLDQGLQFLIQYYNGEERAKGNILERFSAQQFPDLHSELNLSSLELGDSALYFCASSAGWAGANVLTFGAGSRLTVL.

The gene calls are TRBV25-1 and TRBJ1-2; weak D call: TRBD1 (6 bases). This CDR3 comprises 15 residues. Trimming left V 4 bases short and J 5 bases short, with 17 bases between. Per germline, CDR1 MGHDK and CDR2 SYGVNS. In DNA, the CDR3 is TGTGCCAGCAGTGGCGAGACAGGTGCTGATTATGGCTACACCTTC. Translating gives CASSGETGADYGYTF.

This clone was counted once. This sequence joins TRBV6-1 and TRBJ2-1; 9 nucleotides line up with TRBD1. The CDR3 runs 16 residues. CDR1 and CDR2 (germline): MNHNS, SASEGT. With 0 bases clipped from V and 7 bases from J, the junction kept 7 bases outside the gene matches. The CDR3, as DNA: TGTGCCAGCAGTGAAGCCGGGACAGGGAACTGGAATGAGCAGTTCTTC. Translated, it gives CASSEAGTGNWNEQFF.

The chain employs TRBV19 and TRBJ1-5, with TRBD1 as a possible D gene (6 bases). Germline V CDR1 and CDR2: LNHDA, SQIVND (reference sequence). The CDR3 extends over 15 amino acids. Trimming left V 3 bases short and J 5 bases short, with 14 bases between. The CDR3 reads CASSITGLIHQPQHF. Written as DNA, the CDR3 is TGTGCCAGTAGTATTACAGGGCTAATACATCAGCCCCAGCATTTT. The whole variable domain, filled in from reference TRBV19 and TRBJ1-5, reads DGGITQSPKYLFRKEGQNVTLSCEQNLNHDAMYWYRQDPGQGLRLIYYSQIVNDFQKGDIAEGYSVSREKKESFPLTVTSAQKNPTAFYLCASSITGLIHQPQHFGDGTRLSIL.

The genes are TRBV3-1 (or the pseudogene TRBV3-2) and TRBJ2-7; 7 positions agree with TRBD2. CDR1 and CDR2 from the germline V gene are LGHDT and YNNKEL (reference sequence). V dropped 0 bases and J dropped 6; count of bases not matched to a gene: 8. The CDR3 spans 15 residues. CDR3 amino acids: CASSQEPSGLFEQYF. CDR3 in DNA: TGTGCCAGCAGCCAAGAACCTAGCGGCCTCTTCGAGCAGTACTTC.